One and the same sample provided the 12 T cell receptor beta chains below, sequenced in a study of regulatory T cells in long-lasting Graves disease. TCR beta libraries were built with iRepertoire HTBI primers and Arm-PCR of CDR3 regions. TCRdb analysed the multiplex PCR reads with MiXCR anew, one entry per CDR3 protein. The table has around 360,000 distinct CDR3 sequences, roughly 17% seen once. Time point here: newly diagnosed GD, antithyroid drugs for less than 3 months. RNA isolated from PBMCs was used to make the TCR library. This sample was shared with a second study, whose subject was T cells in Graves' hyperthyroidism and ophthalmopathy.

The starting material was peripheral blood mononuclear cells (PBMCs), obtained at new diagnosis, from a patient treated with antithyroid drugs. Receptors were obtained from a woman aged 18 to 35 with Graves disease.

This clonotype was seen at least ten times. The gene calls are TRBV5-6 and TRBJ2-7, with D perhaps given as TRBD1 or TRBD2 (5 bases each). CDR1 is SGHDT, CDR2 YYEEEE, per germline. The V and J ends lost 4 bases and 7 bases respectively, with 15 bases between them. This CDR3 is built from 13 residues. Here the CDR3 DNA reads TGTGCCAGCAGCCCACGGGGCTCGGGGGAGCAGTACTTC. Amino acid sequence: CASSPRGSGEQYF.

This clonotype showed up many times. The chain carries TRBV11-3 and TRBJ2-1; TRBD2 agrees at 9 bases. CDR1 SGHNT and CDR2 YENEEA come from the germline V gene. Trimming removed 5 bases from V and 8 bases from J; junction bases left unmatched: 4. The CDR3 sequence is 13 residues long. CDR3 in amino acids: CASSPLAGDEQFF. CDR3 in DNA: TGTGCCAGCAGCCCACTAGCGGGTGATGAGCAGTTCTTC.

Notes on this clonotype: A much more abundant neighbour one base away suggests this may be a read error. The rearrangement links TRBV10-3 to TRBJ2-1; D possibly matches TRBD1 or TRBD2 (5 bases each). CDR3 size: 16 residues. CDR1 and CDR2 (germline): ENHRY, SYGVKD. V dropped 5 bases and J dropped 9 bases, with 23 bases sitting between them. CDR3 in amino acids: CAISPPRDLGSLEQFF. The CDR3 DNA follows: TGTGCCATCAGTCCCCCCAGGGACCTAGGCAGCCTTGAGCAGTTCTTC.

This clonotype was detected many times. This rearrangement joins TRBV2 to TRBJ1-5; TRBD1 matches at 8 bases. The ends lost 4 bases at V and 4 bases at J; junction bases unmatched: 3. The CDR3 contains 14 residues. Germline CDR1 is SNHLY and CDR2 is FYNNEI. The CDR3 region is CASSAGGGNQPQHF. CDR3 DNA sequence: TGTGCCAGCAGTGCAGGGGGCGGGAATCAGCCCCAGCATTTT.

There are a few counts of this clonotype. The CDR3 region is CASRKQGRSEAFF. The DNA of the CDR3 is TGTGCCAGCAGGAAACAGGGGAGGAGTGAAGCTTTCTTT. This chain uses TRBV14 with TRBJ1-1; the match to TRBD1 covers 7 bases. Per the germline V gene, CDR1 is SGHDN and CDR2 is FVKESK. CDR3 length: 13 residues. The J segment lost 7 bases and the V segment lost 6 bases, leaving 8 bases of the junction unmatched.

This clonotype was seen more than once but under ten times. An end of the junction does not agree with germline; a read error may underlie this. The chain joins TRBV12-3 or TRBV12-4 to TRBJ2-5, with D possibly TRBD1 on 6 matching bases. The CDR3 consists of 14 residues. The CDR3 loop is CASSFGQRQGTQYF. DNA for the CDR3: TGTGCCAGCAGTTTCGGACAGAGACAAGGGACCCAGTACTTC.

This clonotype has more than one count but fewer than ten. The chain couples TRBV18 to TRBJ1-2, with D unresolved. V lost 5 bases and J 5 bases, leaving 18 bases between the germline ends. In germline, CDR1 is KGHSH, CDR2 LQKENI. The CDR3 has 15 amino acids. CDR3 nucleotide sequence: TGTGCCAGCTCAGTTCTCGAGCGGGAAAAATATGGCTACACCTTC. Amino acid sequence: CASSVLEREKYGYTF.

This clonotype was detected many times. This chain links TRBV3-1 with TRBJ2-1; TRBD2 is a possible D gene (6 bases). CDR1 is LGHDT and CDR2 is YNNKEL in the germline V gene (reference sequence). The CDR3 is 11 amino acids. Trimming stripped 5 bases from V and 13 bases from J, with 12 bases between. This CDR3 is CASSNRDSQFF. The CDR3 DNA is TGTGCCAGCAGCAACCGGGACTCACAGTTCTTC.

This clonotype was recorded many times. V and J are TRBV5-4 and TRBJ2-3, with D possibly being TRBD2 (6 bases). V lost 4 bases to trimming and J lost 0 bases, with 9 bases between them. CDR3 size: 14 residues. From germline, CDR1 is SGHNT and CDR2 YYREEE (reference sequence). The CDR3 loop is CASSTAGSTDTQYF. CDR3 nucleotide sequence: TGTGCCAGCAGCACTGCGGGAAGCACAGATACGCAGTATTTT.

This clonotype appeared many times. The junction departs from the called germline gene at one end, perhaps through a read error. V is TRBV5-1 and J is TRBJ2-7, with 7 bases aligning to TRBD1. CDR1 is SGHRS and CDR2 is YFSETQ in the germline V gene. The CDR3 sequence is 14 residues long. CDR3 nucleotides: TGTGCCAGCAGCTTGGGACAGAGCTCCTACGAGCAGTACTTC. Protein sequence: CASSLGQSSYEQYF. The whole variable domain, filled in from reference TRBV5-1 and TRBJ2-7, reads KAGVTQTPRYLIKTRGQQVTLSCSPISGHRSVSWYQQTPGQGLQFLFEYFSETQRNKGNFPGRFSGRQFSNSRSEMNVSTLELGDSALYLCASSLGQSSYEQYFGPGTRLTVT.

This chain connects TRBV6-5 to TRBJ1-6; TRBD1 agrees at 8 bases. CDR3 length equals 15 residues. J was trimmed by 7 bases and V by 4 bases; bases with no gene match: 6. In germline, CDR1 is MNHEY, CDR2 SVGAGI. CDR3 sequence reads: CASSSLGQANSPLHF. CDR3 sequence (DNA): TGTGCCAGCAGTTCATTGGGACAGGCGAATTCACCCCTCCACTTT.

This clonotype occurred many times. CDR3 region: CAWIRQNTEAFF. For the CDR3, the DNA is TGTGCCTGGATACGACAGAACACTGAAGCTTTCTTT. V gene TRBV30 combines with J gene TRBJ1-1; no clear D. The CDR3 runs 12 residues. CDR1 and CDR2 (germline): GTSNPN, SVGIG (reference sequence). Deletions cut 4 bases from V and 1 base from J, with 7 bases between.